What follows are 21 T cell receptor beta chains derived from one specimen sequenced in a study of patients and donors after allogeneic stem cell transplantation. TCRdb analysed the RT-PCR reads with MiXCR anew, one entry per CDR3 protein. The sample gives under 170,000 distinct CDR3 sequences, about a third of which show up once; 50% is in the top ten. Sequencing was performed on blood, either unsorted or a sorted T cell fraction (not recorded which). The receptor set was obtained from a human donor who was either an allogeneic HSCT recipient or a stem cell or donor lymphocyte infusion donor (not recorded which). It is not recorded whose cells these are; they may come from a transplant donor.

The sample holds a few counts of this clonotype. The chain carries TRBV28 and TRBJ1-5; the D is unclear. V dropped 4 bases and J dropped 2 bases, with 9 bases sitting between them. CDR1 and CDR2 (germline): MDHEN, SYDVKM. The CDR3 has 14 amino acids. The CDR3 coding sequence is TGTGCCAGCAGTTCACCCTGGGGCAATCAGCCCCAGCATTTT. The encoded protein is CASSSPWGNQPQHF. Looking up the rest from reference TRBV28 and TRBJ1-5 gives the full variable domain: DVKVTQSSRYLVKRTGEKVFLECVQDMDHENMFWYRQDPGLGLRLIYFSYDVKMKEKGDIPEGYSVSREKKERFSLILESASTNQTSMYLCASSSPWGNQPQHFGDGTRLSIL.

This clonotype was counted between two and nine times. This sequence joins TRBV28 and TRBJ1-1; no clear D gene. This CDR3 has 16 residues. V lost 6 bases to trimming and J lost 5 bases, with 22 bases between them. Germline lookup yields CDR1 MDHEN and CDR2 SYDVKM. As DNA, the CDR3 is TGTGCCAGCAGGCCCCCCGACATAAGGATGTTAACTGAAGCTTTCTTT. Encoded protein: CASRPPDIRMLTEAFF.

V gene TRBV28 combines with J gene TRBJ1-5; D remains ambiguous. The CDR3 runs 16 residues. Germline-derived CDR1 and CDR2 are MDHEN and SYDVKM. V was cut by 2 bases and J by 1 base, with 12 bases left in between. The CDR3 coding sequence is TGTGCCAGCAGTTTAGGGAAAGGCGTCAGCAATCAGCCCCAGCATTTT. It yields the protein CASSLGKGVSNQPQHF.

In this sample, this clonotype turned up a few times. The V gene is TRBV13, the J gene TRBJ1-1, with D unclear. V lost 2 bases to trimming and J lost 0 bases, with 10 bases between them. The germline gives CDR1 PRHDT, CDR2 FYEKMQ (reference sequence). The CDR3 spans 15 residues. The CDR3 DNA sequence: TGTGCCAGCAGCTTAAATCCGGGAATGAACACTGAAGCTTTCTTT. Translating gives CASSLNPGMNTEAFF.

This chain links TRBV28 with TRBJ2-5; 7 bases line up with TRBD1. This CDR3 spans 14 amino acids. CDR1 and CDR2 from the germline V gene are MDHEN and SYDVKM. After removal of 2 bases from V and 4 bases from J, the junction contained 4 bases not matched to a gene. CDR3 protein: CASSLLGGLETQYF. CDR3 in DNA: TGTGCCAGCAGTTTACTAGGGGGCCTAGAGACCCAGTACTTC.

This clonotype was picked up a small number of times. DNA for the CDR3: TGTGCCAGCAGTGAACACGGGGTAGCCTCTGGGGCCAACGTCCTGACTTTC. Translated: CASSEHGVASGANVLTF. The rearrangement uses TRBV25-1 and TRBJ2-6, with a possible D match to TRBD2 (5 bases). CDR1 is MGHDK and CDR2 is SYGVNS in the germline V gene. This CDR3 is built from 17 residues. Trimming left V 2 bases short and J 0 bases short, with 11 bases between.

This rearrangement joins TRBV9 to TRBJ1-6, with TRBD1 matching over 10 bases. The V gene's germline CDR1 is SGDLS and CDR2 YYNGEE. The V segment lost 3 bases and the J segment 14 bases; nucleotides outside the gene matches: 11. The CDR3 is 15 amino acids. The CDR3 loop is CASSAADRGRRTLHF. The CDR3 bases are TGTGCCAGCAGCGCAGCGGACAGGGGGAGGCGGACCCTCCACTTT.

The rearrangement joins TRBV12-3 or TRBV12-4 to TRBJ2-1; D possibly uses TRBD1 or TRBD2 (5 bases each). CDR3 length: 13 residues. Trimming pared 6 bases from V and 16 bases from J, leaving 22 bases between. CDR3 residues: CASSFTNWGPCFF. In DNA, the CDR3 is TGTGCCAGCAGCTTCACCAATTGGGGACCTTGCTTCTTC.

This clonotype has a handful of counts. The J gene is TRBJ1-5, the V gene TRBV28; a weak D match, TRBD1 (6 bases). Germline V gives CDR1 MDHEN, CDR2 SYDVKM. V lost 8 bases and J 3 bases, leaving 11 bases between the germline ends. This CDR3 region has 13 residues. The CDR3 sequence is CASEGGPNQPQHF. The CDR3 DNA reads as TGTGCCAGCGAGGGGGGCCCCAATCAGCCCCAGCATTTT.

V is TRBV15 and J is TRBJ1-3; D call uncertain. This CDR3 has 16 amino acids. V was clipped by 3 bases and J by 6 bases, with 18 bases between them. Germline V gives CDR1 LNHNV, CDR2 YYDKDF (reference sequence). This CDR3 reads CATSSEFRRSKNTIYF. The CDR3 nucleotides read TGTGCCACCAGCAGTGAATTCAGGAGGTCCAAAAACACCATATATTTT.

V is TRBV6-5 and J is TRBJ1-5, with a weak D call TRBD1 (6 bases). This CDR3 spans 15 amino acids. The V and J ends lost 6 bases and 2 bases respectively, with 14 bases between them. The germline CDR1 and CDR2 sequences are MNHEY and SVGAGI. The CDR3 loop reads CASSRGSWGNQPQHF. In nucleotides, the CDR3 is TGTGCCAGCAGCAGGGGCTCTTGGGGCAATCAGCCCCAGCATTTT.

This clonotype appeared many times. The chain carries TRBV12-3 or TRBV12-4 and TRBJ1-5, with D perhaps TRBD1 (5 bases). V was trimmed by 8 bases and J by 5 bases, leaving 16 bases between them. This CDR3 has 14 amino acids. This CDR3 is CASGTPLEHQPQHF. CDR3 coding DNA: TGTGCCAGCGGGACTCCCTTGGAACATCAGCCCCAGCATTTT.

For this clonotype: One end of the junction fails to match germline, which may point to a read error. This chain uses TRBV9 with TRBJ1-1; 9 bases match TRBD1. The CDR3 is 15 amino acids. In germline, CDR1 is SGDLS, CDR2 YYNGEE. CDR3 sequence reads: CASSFGQGTNIEAFF. The CDR3 nucleotides are TGTGCCAGCAGCTTTGGACAGGGGACGAACATTGAAGCTTTCTTT.

The chain joins TRBV5-5 to TRBJ1-6, with D possibly TRBD1 on 5 matching bases. Germline loops: CDR1 SGHKS, CDR2 YYEKEE (reference sequence). Trimming stripped 6 bases from V and 9 bases from J, with 16 bases between. The CDR3 spans 14 residues. The CDR3 DNA follows: TGTGCCAGCACGGGGGAGGCCAAGGCTTCACCCCTCCACTTT. This sequence encodes CASTGEAKASPLHF.

There are a few counts of this clonotype. This sequence joins TRBV12-3 or TRBV12-4 and TRBJ2-2; D not certain. Trimming shortened V by 3 bases and J by 0 bases, and 8 bases separated the two germline ends. The CDR3 consists of 15 residues. In DNA, the CDR3 is TGTGCCAGCAGTTTTGGGATAACGAACACCGGGGAGCTGTTTTTT. Amino acids: CASSFGITNTGELFF.

This clonotype turned up a few times. The rearrangement links TRBV12-3 or TRBV12-4 to TRBJ1-5; D may be TRBD1 (5 bases). With 7 bases removed from V and 3 bases from J, the gap between germline ends came to 16 bases. There are 15 residues in the CDR3. The CDR3 loop is CASTTGAGDNQPQHF. Here the CDR3 DNA reads TGTGCCAGCACTACCGGCGCGGGGGACAATCAGCCCCAGCATTTT.

There are many counts of this clonotype. The chain uses TRBV28 and TRBJ1-5; D possibly corresponds to TRBD1 (5 bases). The V end was cut by 5 bases, the J end by 2 bases, with 16 bases between. This CDR3 comprises 16 residues. CDR1 is MDHEN, CDR2 SYDVKM, per germline. The CDR3 loop reads CASSLDILGGNQPQHF. Written as DNA, the CDR3 is TGTGCCAGCAGTCTGGACATCCTTGGAGGCAATCAGCCCCAGCATTTT. The full variable domain, in which reference TRBV28 and TRBJ1-5 provide the parts outside the CDR3, is DVKVTQSSRYLVKRTGEKVFLECVQDMDHENMFWYRQDPGLGLRLIYFSYDVKMKEKGDIPEGYSVSREKKERFSLILESASTNQTSMYLCASSLDILGGNQPQHFGDGTRLSIL.

The chain uses TRBV2 and TRBJ1-2, with TRBD1 as a possible D gene (5 bases). CDR1 is SNHLY, CDR2 FYNNEI, per germline. The CDR3 is 12 residues long. V gave up 8 bases and J gave up 3 bases, with 10 bases separating them. For the CDR3, the DNA is TGTGCCAGCCCGCGGGGGGACTATGGCTACACCTTC. Residues: CASPRGDYGYTF.

The V call is TRBV29-1, the J call TRBJ2-4; 7 bases map to TRBD2. Germline V lookup: CDR1 SQVTM, CDR2 ANQGSEA. The CDR3 is 14 amino acids. Trimming at V came to 2 bases and at J to 6 bases, leaving 7 bases not matched to a gene. Here the CDR3 DNA reads TGCAGCGTTGAAACTCAGGGAGGGGTAAACATTCAGTACTTC. Residues: CSVETQGGVNIQYF.

Here the CDR3 DNA reads TGTGCCAGCAGCCCGGGTCAAGAGGAGACCCAGTACTTC. Protein product: CASSPGQEETQYF. The chain employs TRBV12-3 or TRBV12-4 and TRBJ2-5; D remains ambiguous. The CDR3 sequence is 13 residues long. V was shortened by 6 bases and J by 5 bases, with 13 bases between the two germline ends.

This clonotype was observed a single time. The J gene is TRBJ1-4, the V gene TRBV5-1; TRBD1 matches 7 bases. J lost 5 bases, V lost 4 bases, and 8 bases had no gene match. This CDR3 is 15 amino acids long. Germline CDR1 and CDR2: SGHRS and YFSETQ. The CDR3 sequence: CASSDYRGWNEKLFF. Written as DNA, the CDR3 is TGCGCCAGCAGCGATTACAGGGGCTGGAATGAAAAACTGTTTTTT.